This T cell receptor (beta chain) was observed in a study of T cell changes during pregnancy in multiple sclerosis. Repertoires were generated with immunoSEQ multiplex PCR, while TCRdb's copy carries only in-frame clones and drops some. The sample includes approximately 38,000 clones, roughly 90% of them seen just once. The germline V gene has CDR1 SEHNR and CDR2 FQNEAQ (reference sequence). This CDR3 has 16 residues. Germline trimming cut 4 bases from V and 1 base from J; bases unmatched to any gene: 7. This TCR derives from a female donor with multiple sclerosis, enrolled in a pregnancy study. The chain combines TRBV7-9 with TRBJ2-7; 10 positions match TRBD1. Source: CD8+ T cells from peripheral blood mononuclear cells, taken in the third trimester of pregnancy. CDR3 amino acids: CASSYRDRGPSYEQYF. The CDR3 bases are TGTGCCAGCAGCTACCGGGACAGGGGACCTTCCTACGAGCAGTACTTC.